This TCR beta chain was recovered during a study of T-cell reconstitution after alpha-beta-depleted transplantation in children. The sample holds a few counts of this clonotype. Unique molecular identifiers were incorporated during preparation of the TCRbeta library. MiXCR, applied by TCRdb to the PCR reads, yields one record per CDR3 protein. The top ten clones hold over 5.5% of a sample with approximately 490,000 distinct CDR3 sequences, around an eighth of them seen once. CDR1 is LNHDA, CDR2 SQIVND, per germline (reference sequence). The CDR3 loop spans 14 amino acids. V trimming: 6 bases; J trimming: 11 bases; junction bases outside the gene matches: 10.

The source is a human donor who donated a stem cell graft to a child with combined immunodeficiency. Specimen: PBMCs from the stem cell graft donor, collected from the stem cell graft. The chain carries TRBV19 and TRBJ2-2; 9 nucleotides agree with TRBD1. CDR3 sequence: CASRTQGAGGELFF. CDR3 nucleotides: TGTGCCAGTAGGACACAGGGGGCCGGCGGCGAGCTGTTTTTT.